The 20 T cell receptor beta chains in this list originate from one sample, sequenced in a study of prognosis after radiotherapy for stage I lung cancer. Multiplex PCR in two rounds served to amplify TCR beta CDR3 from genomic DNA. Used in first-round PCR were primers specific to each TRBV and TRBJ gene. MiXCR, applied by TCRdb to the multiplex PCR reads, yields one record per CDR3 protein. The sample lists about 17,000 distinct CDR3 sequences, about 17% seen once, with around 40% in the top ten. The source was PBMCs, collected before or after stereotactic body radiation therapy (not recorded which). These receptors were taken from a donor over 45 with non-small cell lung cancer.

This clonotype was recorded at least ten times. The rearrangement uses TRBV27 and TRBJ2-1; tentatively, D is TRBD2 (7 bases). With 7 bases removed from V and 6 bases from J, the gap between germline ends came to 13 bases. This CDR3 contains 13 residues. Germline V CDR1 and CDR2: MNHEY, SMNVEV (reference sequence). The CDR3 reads CASKGGMGNEQFF. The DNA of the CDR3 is TGTGCCAGCAAGGGGGGGATGGGCAATGAGCAGTTCTTC.

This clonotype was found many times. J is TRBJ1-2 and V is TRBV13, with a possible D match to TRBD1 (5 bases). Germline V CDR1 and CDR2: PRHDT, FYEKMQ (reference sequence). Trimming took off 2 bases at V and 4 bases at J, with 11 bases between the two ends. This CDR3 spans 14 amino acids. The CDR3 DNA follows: TGTGCCAGCAGCTTACGGGTGGGGGGCTATGGCTACACCTTC. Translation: CASSLRVGGYGYTF.

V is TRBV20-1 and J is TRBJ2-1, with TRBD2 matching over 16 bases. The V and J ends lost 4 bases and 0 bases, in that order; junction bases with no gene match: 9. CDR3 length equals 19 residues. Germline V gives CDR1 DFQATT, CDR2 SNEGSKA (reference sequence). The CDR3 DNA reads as TGCAGTGCTACCGGACCCGGGACTAGCGGGGGGGACTCCTACAATGAGCAGTTCTTC. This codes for CSATGPGTSGGDSYNEQFF.

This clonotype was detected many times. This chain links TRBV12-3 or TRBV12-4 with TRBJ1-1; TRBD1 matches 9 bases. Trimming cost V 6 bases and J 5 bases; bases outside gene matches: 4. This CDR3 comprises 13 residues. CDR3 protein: CASRGTGRTEAFF. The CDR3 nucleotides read TGTGCCAGCAGGGGGACAGGGCGGACTGAAGCTTTCTTT.

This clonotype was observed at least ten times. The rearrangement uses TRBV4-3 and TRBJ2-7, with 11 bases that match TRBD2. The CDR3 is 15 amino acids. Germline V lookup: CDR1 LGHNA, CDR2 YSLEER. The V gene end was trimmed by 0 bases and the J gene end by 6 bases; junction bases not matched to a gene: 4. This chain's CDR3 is CASSQEVLAGAEQYF. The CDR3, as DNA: TGCGCCAGCAGCCAAGAGGTACTAGCGGGAGCCGAGCAGTACTTC.

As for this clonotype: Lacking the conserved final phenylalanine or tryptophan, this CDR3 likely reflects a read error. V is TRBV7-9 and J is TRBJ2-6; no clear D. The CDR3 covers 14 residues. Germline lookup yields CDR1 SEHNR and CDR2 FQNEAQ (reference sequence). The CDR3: CASSDRGGSNVLTL. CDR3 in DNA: TGTGCCAGCAGCGATAGAGGTGGGTCCAACGTCCTGACTCTC.

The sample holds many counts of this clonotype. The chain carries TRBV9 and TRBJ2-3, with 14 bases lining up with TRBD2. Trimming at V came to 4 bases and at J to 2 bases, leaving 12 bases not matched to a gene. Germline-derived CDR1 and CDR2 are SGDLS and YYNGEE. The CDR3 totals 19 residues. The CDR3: CASSPKGLAGVSATDTQYF. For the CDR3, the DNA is TGTGCCAGCAGCCCGAAGGGACTAGCGGGGGTTTCTGCCACAGATACGCAGTATTTT.

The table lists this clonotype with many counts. CDR3 in amino acids: CASSEPPGTEAFF. The CDR3 DNA sequence: TGTGCCAGCAGTGAACCCCCTGGGACCGAAGCTTTCTTT. This chain joins TRBV6-1 and TRBJ1-1, with D possibly matching TRBD1 (5 bases). The CDR3 loop spans 13 amino acids. Germline lookup yields CDR1 MNHNS and CDR2 SASEGT. V was shortened by 2 bases and J by 8 bases, with 12 bases between the two germline ends.

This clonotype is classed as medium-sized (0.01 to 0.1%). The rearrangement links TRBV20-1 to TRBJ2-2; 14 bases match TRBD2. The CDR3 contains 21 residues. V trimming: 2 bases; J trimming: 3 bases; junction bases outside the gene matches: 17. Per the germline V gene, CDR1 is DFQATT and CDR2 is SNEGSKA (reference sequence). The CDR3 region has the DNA TGCAGTGCTAGACCTAGTGTCGCGGGACTAGCGGGAGTCAGGCACACCGGGGAGCTGTTTTTT. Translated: CSARPSVAGLAGVRHTGELFF.

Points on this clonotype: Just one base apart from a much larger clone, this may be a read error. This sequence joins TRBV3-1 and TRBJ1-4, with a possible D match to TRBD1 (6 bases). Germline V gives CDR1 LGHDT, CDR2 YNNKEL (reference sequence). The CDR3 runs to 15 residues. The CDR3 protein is CASSGGGGKNDKLFF. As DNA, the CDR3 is TGTGCCAGCAGCGGCGGAGGGGGAAAAAATGATAAACTGTTTTTT.

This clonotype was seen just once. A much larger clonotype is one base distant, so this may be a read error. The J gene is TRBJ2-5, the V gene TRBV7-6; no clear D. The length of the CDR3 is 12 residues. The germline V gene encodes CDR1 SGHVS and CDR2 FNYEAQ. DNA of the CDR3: TGTGCCAGCAGCTTAGAACAAGAGACCCAGAACTTC. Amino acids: CASSLEQETQNF.

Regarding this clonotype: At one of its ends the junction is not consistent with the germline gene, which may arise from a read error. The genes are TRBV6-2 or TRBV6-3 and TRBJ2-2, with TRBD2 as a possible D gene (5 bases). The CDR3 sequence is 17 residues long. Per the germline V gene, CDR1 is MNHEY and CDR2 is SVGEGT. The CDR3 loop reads CASSFRPSVSVPGDLFF. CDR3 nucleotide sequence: TGTGCCAGCAGTTTCCGCCCCAGCGTGAGCGTTCCCGGGGATCTGTTTTTT.

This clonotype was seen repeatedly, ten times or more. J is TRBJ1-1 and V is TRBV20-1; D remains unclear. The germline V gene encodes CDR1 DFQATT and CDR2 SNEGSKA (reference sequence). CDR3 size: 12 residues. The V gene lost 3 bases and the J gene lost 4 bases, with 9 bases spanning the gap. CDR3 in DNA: TGCAGTGCTAGGGACCCGAGCACTGAAGCTTTCTTT. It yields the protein CSARDPSTEAFF.

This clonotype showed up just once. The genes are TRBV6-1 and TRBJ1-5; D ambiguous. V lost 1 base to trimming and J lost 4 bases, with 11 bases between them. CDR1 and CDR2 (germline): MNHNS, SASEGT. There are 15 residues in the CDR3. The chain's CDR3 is CASSEVTFGNQPQHF. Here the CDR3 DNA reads TGTGCCAGCAGTGAAGTGACATTTGGGAATCAGCCCCAGCATTTT.

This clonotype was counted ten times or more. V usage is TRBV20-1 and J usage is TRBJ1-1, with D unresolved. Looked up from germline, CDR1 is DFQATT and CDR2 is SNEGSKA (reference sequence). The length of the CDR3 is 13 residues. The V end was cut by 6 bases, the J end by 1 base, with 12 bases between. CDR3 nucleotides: TGCAGTGCGGCAGAGGGCGGGAACACTGAAGCTTTCTTT. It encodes CSAAEGGNTEAFF.

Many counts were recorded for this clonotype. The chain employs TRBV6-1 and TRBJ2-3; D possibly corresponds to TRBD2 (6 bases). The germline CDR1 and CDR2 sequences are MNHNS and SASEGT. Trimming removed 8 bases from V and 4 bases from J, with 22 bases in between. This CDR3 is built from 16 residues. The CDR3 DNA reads TGTGCCAGCCGGACACCGGGACCCCCGGGAGCAGATACGCAGTATTTT. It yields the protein CASRTPGPPGADTQYF.

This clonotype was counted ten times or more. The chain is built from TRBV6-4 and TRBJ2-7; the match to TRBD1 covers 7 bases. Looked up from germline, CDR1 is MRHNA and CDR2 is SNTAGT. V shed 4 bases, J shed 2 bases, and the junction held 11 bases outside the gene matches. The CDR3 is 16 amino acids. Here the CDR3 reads CASSGSSGQPPYEQYV. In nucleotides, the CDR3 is TGTGCCAGCAGTGGTTCATCGGGACAGCCGCCCTACGAGCAGTACGTC.

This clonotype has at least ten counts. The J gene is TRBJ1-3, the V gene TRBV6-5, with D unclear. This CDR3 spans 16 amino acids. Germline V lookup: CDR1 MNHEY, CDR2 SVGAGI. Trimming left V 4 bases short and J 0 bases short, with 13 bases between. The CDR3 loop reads CASSSAFPSSGNTIYF. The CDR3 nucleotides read TGTGCCAGCAGTTCGGCTTTTCCCTCCTCTGGAAACACCATATATTTT.

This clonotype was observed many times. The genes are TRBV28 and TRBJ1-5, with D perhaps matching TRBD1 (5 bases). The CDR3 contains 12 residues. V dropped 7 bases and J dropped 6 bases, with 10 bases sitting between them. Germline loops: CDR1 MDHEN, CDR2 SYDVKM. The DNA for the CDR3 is TGTGCCAGCACCCTCGGGGGTCAGCCCCAGCATTTT. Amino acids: CASTLGGQPQHF. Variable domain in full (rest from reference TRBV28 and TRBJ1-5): DVKVTQSSRYLVKRTGEKVFLECVQDMDHENMFWYRQDPGLGLRLIYFSYDVKMKEKGDIPEGYSVSREKKERFSLILESASTNQTSMYLCASTLGGQPQHFGDGTRLSIL.

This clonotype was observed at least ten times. The DNA for the CDR3 is TGTGCCAGCAGCACAGGGGGCGCCTACAATGAGCAGTTCTTC. It specifies CASSTGGAYNEQFF. The chain is built from TRBV6-2 or TRBV6-3 and TRBJ2-1; 9 nucleotides agree with TRBD1. Looked up from germline, CDR1 is MNHEY and CDR2 is SVGEGT. V lost 6 bases to trimming and J lost 2 bases; unmatched junction nucleotides: 2. The CDR3 loop spans 14 amino acids.